Shown below are 2 T cell receptor beta chains from a single sample sequenced in a study of Graves' ophthalmopathy and Graves' hyperthyroidism. Amplification of the TCR beta CDR3 regions used RNA transcripts (as template). The workflow started with a first-round RT-PCR run with HTBI primers and then moved on to a second-round multiplex PCR. TCRdb independently ran MiXCR on the multiplex PCR reads; one entry per CDR3 protein. The sample records around 660,000 distinct CDR3 sequences, 35% to 50% being singletons. Specimen: peripheral blood. The receptor set was obtained from an adult man with Graves' ophthalmopathy.

The chain links TRBV5-1 to TRBJ1-4; D unclear. CDR3 length equals 15 residues. Germline CDR1 and CDR2: SGHRS and YFSETQ. Trimming left V 4 bases short and J 3 bases short, with 13 bases between. The CDR3 protein is CASSRHRRANEKLFF. The CDR3 coding sequence is TGCGCCAGCAGCAGGCACCGACGAGCTAATGAAAAACTGTTTTTT.

This chain links TRBV2 with TRBJ1-3; 8 nucleotides match TRBD1. CDR3 length: 17 amino acids. The trim removed 5 bases at V and 4 bases at J, leaving 13 bases unmatched. Germline V gene lookup returns CDR1 SNHLY and CDR2 FYNNEI. CDR3 amino acids: CASSPLTQGAGGNTIYF. DNA of the CDR3: TGTGCCAGCAGTCCCCTCACTCAGGGGGCCGGAGGAAACACCATATATTTT.